Below, 18 T cell receptor beta chains from the same sample are listed, as sequenced in a study of cytomegalovirus exposure and HLA in healthy donors. Both 60 Vbeta primers and 13 Jbeta primers went into the PCR. Produced via immunoSEQ multiplex PCR; TCRdb's table is partial and in-frame only. The sample yields tens of thousands of clones, about 85% seen once. Sequenced: PBMCs. The receptors come from a girl aged 2 to 9 in good health and CMV-seropositive.

V and J are TRBV7-3 and TRBJ2-5, with a possible D match to TRBD2 (5 bases). CDR1 and CDR2 from the germline V gene are SGHTA and FQGTGA. Trimming removed 5 bases from V and 5 bases from J, with 12 bases in between. The CDR3 length is 13 residues. The CDR3 is CASSATSFETQYF. CDR3 nucleotides: TGTGCCAGCAGCGCTACTAGTTTCGAGACCCAGTACTTC.

The rearrangement uses TRBV19 and TRBJ2-7, with 7 bases that match TRBD1. CDR3 size: 13 residues. Germline values: CDR1 LNHDA, CDR2 SQIVND (reference sequence). V lost 6 bases, J lost 2 bases, and 4 bases stayed unmatched. The CDR3 protein is CASSAGGPYEQYF. In nucleotides, the CDR3 is TGTGCCAGTAGCGCAGGGGGTCCCTACGAGCAGTACTTC.

V usage is TRBV19 and J usage is TRBJ2-7, with 7 bases matching TRBD1. Germline V gives CDR1 LNHDA, CDR2 SQIVND (reference sequence). The CDR3 sequence is 13 residues long. After removal of 3 bases from V and 3 bases from J, the junction contained 2 bases not matched to a gene. The CDR3: CASSIPGGYEQYF. The CDR3 DNA sequence: TGTGCCAGTAGTATTCCAGGGGGCTACGAGCAGTACTTC. Full variable domain (missing parts from reference TRBV19 and TRBJ2-7): DGGITQSPKYLFRKEGQNVTLSCEQNLNHDAMYWYRQDPGQGLRLIYYSQIVNDFQKGDIAEGYSVSREKKESFPLTVTSAQKNPTAFYLCASSIPGGYEQYFGPGTRLTVT.

The V gene is TRBV4-1, the J gene TRBJ2-7; 8 positions agree with TRBD2. With 0 bases clipped from V and 1 base from J, the junction kept 8 bases outside the gene matches. Germline CDR1 reads MGHRA; CDR2 reads YSYEKL. The CDR3 has 17 residues. The chain's CDR3 is CASSQDGAGADSYEQYF. The CDR3 bases are TGCGCCAGCAGCCAAGACGGAGCGGGAGCGGATTCCTACGAGCAGTACTTC.

This clone was observed a handful of times. This chain joins TRBV18 and TRBJ2-1; no clear D gene. The V end lost 5 bases, the J end lost 3 bases, and 17 bases lay between the germline ends. Per germline, CDR1 KGHSH and CDR2 LQKENI. The CDR3 is 16 residues long. The CDR3 region is CASSKDRLPNYNEQFF. The DNA for the CDR3 is TGTGCCAGCTCAAAAGATCGCCTCCCTAACTACAATGAGCAGTTCTTC.

This sequence joins TRBV27 and TRBJ2-7; 7 bases match TRBD2. There are 14 residues in the CDR3. With V trimmed by 10 bases and J by 5 bases, 14 bases remained unmatched. CDR1 is MNHEY and CDR2 is SMNVEV in the germline V gene (reference sequence). The CDR3: CATAPAGTVHEQYF. The CDR3 coding sequence is TGTGCCACCGCGCCAGCGGGAACCGTCCACGAGCAGTACTTC.

This sequence joins TRBV27 and TRBJ1-1; maybe TRBD1 (5 bases). The CDR3 sequence is 14 residues long. V was clipped by 5 bases and J by 3 bases, with 13 bases between them. Per the germline V gene, CDR1 is MNHEY and CDR2 is SMNVEV (reference sequence). The CDR3 loop is CASSPGGDHTEAFF. The CDR3 nucleotides read TGTGCCAGCAGTCCTGGGGGGGACCACACTGAAGCTTTCTTT.

J is TRBJ1-3 and V is TRBV5-5, with D perhaps TRBD1 (5 bases). The V gene's germline CDR1 is SGHKS and CDR2 YYEKEE (reference sequence). The CDR3 consists of 19 residues. Trimming cost V 4 bases and J 0 bases, with 23 bases left between them. The CDR3 here is CASSPGHTGRFASGNTIYF. In DNA, the CDR3 is TGTGCCAGCAGCCCAGGACATACAGGACGATTCGCCTCTGGAAACACCATATATTTT.

This chain connects TRBV16 to TRBJ2-3, with 11 bases fitting TRBD1. In germline, CDR1 is KGHSY, CDR2 FQNENV. The CDR3 covers 17 residues. J lost 2 bases, V lost 0 bases, and 4 bases had no gene match. Written as DNA, the CDR3 is TGTGCCAGCAGCCAATCATCCGGACAGGGGGCCACAGATACGCAGTATTTT. Translating gives CASSQSSGQGATDTQYF. The entire variable domain, with the rest obtained from reference TRBV16 and TRBJ2-3, is as follows: GEEVAQTPKHLVRGEGQKAKLYCAPIKGHSYVFWYQQVLKNEFKFLISFQNENVFDETGMPKERFSAKCLPNSPCSLEIQATKLEDSAVYFCASSQSSGQGATDTQYFGPGTRLTVL.

The rearrangement joins TRBV25-1 to TRBJ2-1; possibly TRBD2 for D (6 bases). CDR1 and CDR2 (germline): MGHDK, SYGVNS. V gave up 8 bases and J gave up 1 base, with 18 bases separating them. The CDR3 runs 16 residues. CDR3 nucleotide sequence: TGTGCCAGCGGCGGGAAGGCGGGTCGTTCCTACAATGAGCAGTTCTTC. Its protein is CASGGKAGRSYNEQFF.

This clone was picked up a small number of times. This chain connects TRBV7-4 to TRBJ1-1; a weak D match, TRBD1 (5 bases). CDR1 and CDR2 from the germline V gene are SGHVT and SQSDAQ. The V end was cut by 5 bases, the J end by 6 bases, with 19 bases between. CDR3 length: 15 amino acids. The CDR3 spells CASSPKSSRVPEAFF. CDR3 nucleotide sequence: TGTGCCAGCAGCCCCAAATCTTCCAGGGTTCCTGAAGCTTTCTTT. Based on the CDR3 plus reference TRBV7-4 and TRBJ1-1, the full variable domain is GAGVSQSPRYKVAKRGRDVALRCDSISGHVTLYWYRQTLGQGSEVLTYSQSDAQRDKSGRPSGRFSAERPERSVSTLKIQRTEQGDSAVYLCASSPKSSRVPEAFFGQGTRLTVV.

This chain links TRBV9 with TRBJ1-1; the D gene is possibly TRBD1 (5 bases). V was clipped by 0 bases and J by 4 bases, with 13 bases between them. CDR3 size: 15 residues. Germline CDR1 and CDR2: SGDLS and YYNGEE. CDR3 nucleotide sequence: TGTGCCAGCAGCGTAGAAGGGGCCTTGGGCACTGAAGCTTTCTTT. Translating gives CASSVEGALGTEAFF. Together with reference TRBV9 and TRBJ1-1, the CDR3 gives the full variable domain: DSGVTQTPKHLITATGQRVTLRCSPRSGDLSVYWYQQSLDQGLQFLIQYYNGEERAKGNILERFSAQQFPDLHSELNLSSLELGDSALYFCASSVEGALGTEAFFGQGTRLTVV.

V is TRBV28 and J is TRBJ2-5; 9 positions agree with TRBD1. V was clipped by 3 bases and J by 2 bases; unmatched bases: 10. Germline V gene sequence: CDR1 MDHEN, CDR2 SYDVKM. CDR3 size: 17 residues. CDR3 coding DNA: TGTGCCAGCAGTTTTCTACGGAGGACAGGGGTACAAGAGACCCAGTACTTC. This codes for CASSFLRRTGVQETQYF.

This clone was detected ten times or more. The gene calls are TRBV6-1 and TRBJ1-1, with D maybe TRBD1 (5 bases). From germline, CDR1 is MNHNS and CDR2 SASEGT. The CDR3 consists of 15 residues. The ends were cut back, 4 bases at V and 8 bases at J, with 20 bases in the middle. CDR3 sequence reads: CASSVTKGTVEEAFF. The CDR3 coding sequence is TGTGCCAGCAGTGTTACAAAGGGGACTGTTGAAGAAGCTTTCTTT.

In nucleotides, the CDR3 is TGTGCCAGCAGTGGGCTAGCGGGAGAGGGCGGGGAGCTGTTTTTT. It is translated as CASSGLAGEGGELFF. The gene calls are TRBV2 and TRBJ2-2; 10 bases match TRBD2. The V and J ends lost 4 bases and 7 bases, in that order; junction bases with no gene match: 6. CDR3 length: 15 amino acids. The germline CDR1 and CDR2 sequences are SNHLY and FYNNEI.

This rearrangement joins TRBV28 to TRBJ1-1; D unclear. Germline V CDR1 and CDR2: MDHEN, SYDVKM. The CDR3 spans 12 residues. Trimming took 5 bases from V and 8 from J, leaving 12 bases between them. CDR3 coding DNA: TGTGCCAGCAGTCTAACCCACCCAGAAGCTTTCTTT. Translation gives CASSLTHPEAFF.

The genes are TRBV18 and TRBJ1-4; maybe TRBD1 (5 bases). The length of the CDR3 is 18 residues. Germline V lookup: CDR1 KGHSH, CDR2 LQKENI. Trimming pared 6 bases from V and 0 bases from J, leaving 20 bases between. CDR3 amino acids: CASSPGTEATATNEKLFF. CDR3 sequence (DNA): TGTGCCAGCTCGCCCGGTACCGAGGCGACAGCAACTAATGAAAAACTGTTTTTT.

This chain's CDR3 is CASSFGKSSGANVLTF. The CDR3 DNA sequence: TGTGCCAGCAGTTTCGGGAAGAGCTCTGGGGCCAACGTCCTGACTTTC. The chain couples TRBV27 to TRBJ2-6, with D tentatively TRBD2 (5 bases). Germline V CDR1 and CDR2: MNHEY, SMNVEV (reference sequence). The length of the CDR3 is 16 residues. The V end was cut by 3 bases, the J end by 0 bases, with 9 bases between.